This TCR beta chain is from a study of blood T cell repertoires in COVID-19. Study-wide context: Samples taken during acute and convalescent COVID-19 were collected in the United States, Italy and Spain.

Deletions cut 7 bases from V and 6 bases from J, with 15 bases between. The germline CDR1 and CDR2 sequences are LNHDA and SQIVND (reference sequence). CDR3 length equals 13 residues. Some clones are missing from TCRdb's copy, which holds only in-frame ones; the method was immunoSEQ multiplex PCR. The repertoire holds roughly 320,000 clones, with roughly 90% as singletons. The V call is TRBV19, the J call TRBJ1-1; possible D gene TRBD1, 6 bases. Material for sequencing was peripheral blood. The receptor was derived from a woman between 25 and 40 years old with COVID-19, enrolled during active disease. CDR3 residues: CASTPPGHPEAFF. CDR3 DNA sequence: TGTGCCAGTACCCCTCCGGGACACCCTGAAGCTTTCTTT.